The 27 T cell receptor beta chains presented below share a single source sample, sequenced in a study of T cell repertoires in cytomegalovirus infection. Their target antigens are unknown. TCRdb itself ran the reads through MiXCR, one entry per CDR3 protein. Counted here are 650,000 to 850,000 distinct CDR3 sequences, about 28% occurring once; the ten biggest clones make up around 14%. Sequences were derived from cultured CD8+ T cells from PBMCs, sampled from culture after CMV antigen stimulation. These receptors were collected from a human donor in good health (CMV status not recorded). Some clones in this sample may be carry-over from other donors' samples.

The chain is built from TRBV28 and TRBJ2-5; possibly TRBD1 for D (6 bases). Germline CDR1 MDHEN, CDR2 SYDVKM. The V and J ends lost 10 bases and 2 bases respectively, with 14 bases between them. CDR3 length: 13 residues. CDR3 in DNA: TGTGCCACGACGGACAGCGATCAAGAGACCCAGTACTTC. Protein: CATTDSDQETQYF.

This clonotype was counted between two and nine times. The V call is TRBV13, the J call TRBJ2-3; a weak D match, TRBD2 (5 bases). The V gene's germline CDR1 is PRHDT and CDR2 FYEKMQ (reference sequence). This CDR3 is 16 amino acids long. The germline V and J ends were trimmed by 4 bases and 0 bases, with 14 bases remaining between them. The CDR3 region has the DNA TGTGCCAGCAGCTCTGCTAGTGAGCGGAGCACAGATACGCAGTATTTT. Translating gives CASSSASERSTDTQYF.

This clonotype has a single count. V usage is TRBV2 and J usage is TRBJ1-4, with 10 bases lining up with TRBD1. Germline-derived CDR1 and CDR2 are SNHLY and FYNNEI. The CDR3 totals 18 residues. J was trimmed by 8 bases and V by 0 bases; bases with no gene match: 12. The CDR3 is CASSEAPWGGTGEEKLFF. The CDR3 DNA follows: TGTGCCAGCAGTGAAGCGCCGTGGGGAGGGACAGGGGAGGAAAAACTGTTTTTT. Combining the CDR3 with reference TRBV2 and TRBJ1-4 gives the whole variable domain EPEVTQTPSHQVTQMGQEVILRCVPISNHLYFYWYRQILGQKVEFLVSFYNNEISEKSEIFDDQFSVERPDGSNFTLKIRSTKLEDSAMYFCASSEAPWGGTGEEKLFFGSGTQLSVL.

This clonotype occurred a few times. The chain combines TRBV14 with TRBJ2-5; 8 bases fit TRBD2. The trim removed 4 bases at V and 7 bases at J, leaving 20 bases unmatched. In germline, CDR1 is SGHDN, CDR2 FVKESK. The CDR3 has 18 residues. The CDR3 is CASSPASGGYYSRGTQYF. For the CDR3, the DNA is TGTGCCAGCAGCCCTGCTTCGGGGGGGTACTATTCAAGAGGGACCCAGTACTTC.

V and J are TRBV27 and TRBJ2-5; possibly TRBD1 for D (5 bases). The CDR3 contains 13 residues. Germline loops: CDR1 MNHEY, CDR2 SMNVEV (reference sequence). With 6 bases removed from V and 5 bases from J, the gap between germline ends came to 13 bases. The CDR3, as DNA: TGTGCCAGCAGACAGTCAGGGTCGGAGACCCAGTACTTC. Encoded protein: CASRQSGSETQYF.

V is TRBV11-2 and J is TRBJ2-3, with D possibly TRBD2 on 7 matching bases. The germline gives CDR1 SGHAT, CDR2 FQNNGV. The CDR3 totals 15 residues. The ends were cut back, 0 bases at V and 4 bases at J, with 11 bases in the middle. The DNA for the CDR3 is TGTGCCAGCAGCTTAGAAGGGGGGGTTCCAGATACGCAGTATTTT. Residues: CASSLEGGVPDTQYF. Drawing the rest from reference TRBV11-2 and TRBJ2-3, the complete variable domain is EAGVAQSPRYKIIEKRQSVAFWCNPISGHATLYWYQQILGQGPKLLIQFQNNGVVDDSQLPKDRFSAERLKGVDSTLKIQPAKLEDSAVYLCASSLEGGVPDTQYFGPGTRLTVL.

This chain uses TRBV23-1 with TRBJ2-7; no reliable D call. TRBV23-1 is sorted into the ORF group, with uncertain function. This CDR3 is built from 16 residues. The germline V and J ends were trimmed by 0 bases and 2 bases, with 14 bases remaining between them. The CDR3 sequence: CASSQSRQVIAYEQYF. DNA of the CDR3: TGCGCCAGCAGTCAATCTCGGCAGGTTATCGCCTACGAGCAGTACTTC.

This clonotype was found a few times. V is TRBV6-1 and J is TRBJ2-2; 10 bases match TRBD1. The CDR3 has 16 residues. Germline CDR1 reads MNHNS; CDR2 reads SASEGT. The junction had 3 bases not matched to a gene; V was cut back by 5 bases and J by 0 bases. The CDR3 DNA follows: TGTGCCAGCAGTAGGGACAGGGGAGCGAACACCGGGGAGCTGTTTTTT. Its translation: CASSRDRGANTGELFF.

This clonotype was detected many times. CDR3 protein: CASSLGGAEAFF. The CDR3 nucleotides read TGTGCCAGCAGCTTAGGGGGTGCTGAAGCTTTCTTT. The chain is built from TRBV7-9 and TRBJ1-1; no reliable D call. Germline V gene sequence: CDR1 SEHNR, CDR2 FQNEAQ (reference sequence). The germline V and J ends were trimmed by 1 base and 6 bases, with 6 bases remaining between them. The CDR3 contains 12 residues. The complete variable domain, with remaining parts taken from reference TRBV7-9 and TRBJ1-1, reads DTGVSQNPRHKITKRGQNVTFRCDPISEHNRLYWYRQTLGQGPEFLTYFQNEAQLEKSRLLSDRFSAERPKGSFSTLEIQRTEQGDSAMYLCASSLGGAEAFFGQGTRLTVV.

Only a few counts were recorded for this clonotype. V is TRBV15 and J is TRBJ2-3; 7 bases agree with TRBD1. The CDR3 length is 15 residues. Looked up from germline, CDR1 is LNHNV and CDR2 is YYDKDF (reference sequence). Trimming removed 1 base from V and 4 bases from J; junction bases left unmatched: 5. In DNA form, the CDR3 reads TGTGCCACCAGCAGAGTCAGGGGGTTAGCAGATACGCAGTATTTT. As protein: CATSRVRGLADTQYF.

This clonotype has ten or more counts. Here the CDR3 omits its conserved ending phenylalanine or tryptophan, so a read error is the likely source. Because the CDR3's place on the DNA is in doubt, the DNA is left out and the CDR3 is given as listed by TCRdb. The chain has TRBV7-9 and TRBJ2-5; the DNA was not compared with TRBD2, the D call given in the table. The CDR3 adds up to 12 amino acids, both ends counted. The germline gives CDR1 SEHNR, CDR2 FQNEAQ (reference sequence). CDR3 amino acids: CASSTSTYIPTL.

In this sample, this clonotype turned up a few times. This sequence joins TRBV19 and TRBJ1-1, with D perhaps matching TRBD1 (5 bases). The V end was cut by 5 bases, the J end by 6 bases, with 19 bases between. In germline, CDR1 is LNHDA, CDR2 SQIVND (reference sequence). CDR3 size: 15 residues. The CDR3 DNA reads TGTGCCAGTAGTCTGCATCCAGGAGGGGAGGCTGAAGCTTTCTTT. Translating gives CASSLHPGGEAEAFF. Complete variable domain (other parts from reference TRBV19 and TRBJ1-1): DGGITQSPKYLFRKEGQNVTLSCEQNLNHDAMYWYRQDPGQGLRLIYYSQIVNDFQKGDIAEGYSVSREKKESFPLTVTSAQKNPTAFYLCASSLHPGGEAEAFFGQGTRLTVV.

V usage is TRBV12-3 or TRBV12-4 and J usage is TRBJ2-5, with D perhaps matching TRBD1 (6 bases). This CDR3 is 16 amino acids long. The V and J ends lost 7 bases and 0 bases respectively, with 18 bases between them. The CDR3 nucleotides are TGTGCCAGCAACTTACGATTCACAGGGTACCAAGAGACCCAGTACTTC. This sequence encodes CASNLRFTGYQETQYF.

This clonotype came up a few times. The chain has TRBV12-3 or TRBV12-4 and TRBJ2-3, with a weak D call TRBD2 (6 bases). The CDR3 is made up of 15 amino acids. V shed 4 bases and J shed 2 bases, with 13 bases lying between them. DNA of the CDR3: TGTGCCAGCAGTTGGGGCGGGGCGATCACAGATACGCAGTATTTT. Its protein is CASSWGGAITDTQYF.

The chain joins TRBV28 to TRBJ1-2; TRBD1 matches 12 bases. The CDR3 has 19 amino acids. Germline CDR1 is MDHEN and CDR2 is SYDVKM. With 5 bases clipped from V and 3 bases from J, the junction kept 16 bases outside the gene matches. This chain's CDR3 is CASSQGTGGKTLPDYGYTF. The CDR3 bases are TGTGCCAGCAGTCAAGGGACAGGGGGCAAAACGCTACCGGACTATGGCTACACCTTC.

This chain joins TRBV27 and TRBJ1-3; D is unresolved. Per germline, CDR1 MNHEY and CDR2 SMNVEV (reference sequence). V lost 5 bases, J lost 2 bases, and 16 bases lay in between. CDR3 length: 16 residues. The CDR3: CASSPYPGSPGNTIYF. CDR3 nucleotide sequence: TGTGCCAGCAGTCCCTATCCTGGGTCTCCTGGAAACACCATATATTTT.

In this sample, this clonotype turned up a few times. The chain carries TRBV7-9 and TRBJ2-3, with a possible D match to TRBD2 (5 bases). CDR3 length equals 14 residues. V was pared by 5 bases and J by 4 bases, with 13 bases between. CDR1 and CDR2 from the germline V gene are SEHNR and FQNEAQ (reference sequence). CDR3 region: CASSRTGLADTQYF. CDR3 nucleotides: TGTGCCAGCAGCCGAACTGGACTGGCAGATACGCAGTATTTT. Together with reference TRBV7-9 and TRBJ2-3, the CDR3 gives the full variable domain: DTGVSQNPRHKITKRGQNVTFRCDPISEHNRLYWYRQTLGQGPEFLTYFQNEAQLEKSRLLSDRFSAERPKGSFSTLEIQRTEQGDSAMYLCASSRTGLADTQYFGPGTRLTVL.

This clonotype was detected a few times. The rearrangement uses TRBV12-3 or TRBV12-4 and TRBJ2-1; the match to TRBD1 covers 9 bases. This CDR3 spans 13 amino acids. V gave up 8 bases and J gave up 5 bases; unmatched junction bases: 4. The CDR3 DNA reads TGTGCCAGCCTCGGGACAGGGAACAATGAGCAGTTCTTC. Amino acids: CASLGTGNNEQFF.

The sample holds many counts of this clonotype. The chain uses TRBV7-3 and TRBJ2-1, with TRBD2 matching over 10 bases. The CDR3 runs to 15 residues. Trimming at V came to 4 bases and at J to 10 bases, leaving 10 bases not matched to a gene. The germline gives CDR1 SGHTA, CDR2 FQGTGA. The CDR3 spells CASSSSGGAAEEQFF. The CDR3 DNA reads as TGTGCCAGCAGCTCCAGCGGGGGGGCAGCAGAAGAGCAGTTCTTC.

CDR3 nucleotides: TGTGCCAGCAGTTTTGTTTACGCTGTCGGGAACACTGAAGCTTTCTTT. Amino acid sequence: CASSFVYAVGNTEAFF. V gene TRBV28 combines with J gene TRBJ1-1; D call uncertain. Deletions cut 3 bases from V and 1 base from J, with 15 bases between. Germline values: CDR1 MDHEN, CDR2 SYDVKM. This CDR3 contains 16 residues.

A few counts support this clonotype. The rearrangement uses TRBV28 and TRBJ2-5, with 7 bases matching TRBD2. CDR3 length: 16 amino acids. Looked up from germline, CDR1 is MDHEN and CDR2 is SYDVKM. Unmatched junction bases numbered 7, after V lost 2 bases and J lost 1 base. The CDR3 reads CASSLEVGGIQETQYF. DNA of the CDR3: TGTGCCAGCAGTTTAGAGGTGGGGGGGATCCAAGAGACCCAGTACTTC. Full variable domain (remainder filled in from reference TRBV28 and TRBJ2-5): DVKVTQSSRYLVKRTGEKVFLECVQDMDHENMFWYRQDPGLGLRLIYFSYDVKMKEKGDIPEGYSVSREKKERFSLILESASTNQTSMYLCASSLEVGGIQETQYFGPGTRLLVL.

The chain has TRBV6-5 and TRBJ2-5; 8 nucleotides agree with TRBD1. This CDR3 spans 16 amino acids. V lost 0 bases, J lost 4 bases, and 7 bases stayed unmatched. Germline V gene lookup returns CDR1 MNHEY and CDR2 SVGAGI. The CDR3 sequence is CASSYSITGGAETQYF. In DNA form, the CDR3 reads TGTGCCAGCAGTTACTCTATCACAGGGGGAGCAGAGACCCAGTACTTC.

The J gene is TRBJ1-6, the V gene TRBV6-2 or TRBV6-3; D might be TRBD1 (5 bases). The V and J ends lost 0 bases and 13 bases respectively, with 19 bases between them. Germline-derived CDR1 and CDR2 are MNHEY and SVGEGT. The CDR3 loop spans 16 amino acids. The CDR3 DNA sequence: TGTGCCAGCAGTTACTCGAGTAACCAGCCCGGGGGGCCCCTCCACTTT. Protein product: CASSYSSNQPGGPLHF.

The chain uses TRBV15 and TRBJ2-7, with D unclear. The V and J ends lost 8 bases and 2 bases respectively, with 13 bases between them. This CDR3 has 13 amino acids. The germline CDR1 and CDR2 sequences are LNHNV and YYDKDF (reference sequence). CDR3: CATGIYGPYEQYF. The CDR3 nucleotides are TGTGCCACCGGGATTTACGGTCCCTACGAGCAGTACTTC.

The chain combines TRBV20-1 with TRBJ2-7; 8 bases are shared with TRBD2. This CDR3 region has 14 residues. J gave up 2 bases and V 3 bases, and 6 bases lay outside the gene matches. Germline CDR1 reads DFQATT; CDR2 reads SNEGSKA (reference sequence). The CDR3 coding sequence is TGCAGTGCTAGGGGCACAGCGGGGGCCTACGAGCAGTACGTC. Its translation: CSARGTAGAYEQYV.

This clonotype was detected only a few times. The V and J genes are TRBV7-6 and TRBJ2-1; TRBD1 might be the D (6 bases). The CDR3 length is 15 residues. Looked up from germline, CDR1 is SGHVS and CDR2 is FNYEAQ. Between the trimmed V and J ends, which lost 1 base and 7 bases, there was a span of 14 bases. CDR3 region: CASSLDRVGKNEQFF. CDR3 nucleotide sequence: TGTGCCAGCAGCTTAGACAGGGTAGGGAAAAATGAGCAGTTCTTC.

V usage is TRBV27 and J usage is TRBJ2-3; 11 bases fit TRBD2. This CDR3 has 14 amino acids. With V trimmed by 7 bases and J by 4 bases, 4 bases remained unmatched. CDR1 and CDR2 from the germline V gene are MNHEY and SMNVEV (reference sequence). CDR3: CASTPGLAADTQYF. The DNA for the CDR3 is TGTGCCAGCACTCCGGGACTAGCGGCAGATACGCAGTATTTT.